This is a list of T cell receptor beta chains from one sample in a study of shared clonotypes between healthy human individuals. Some clones are missing from TCRdb's copy, which holds only in-frame ones; the method was immunoSEQ multiplex PCR. The sample holds 2 million to 2.5 million clones, 85% to 95% seen once. Specimen: naive CD4+ T cells from PBMCs. The receptors were gathered from a man between 18 and 29 years old in good health. Some clones in this sample may be carry-over from other donors' samples. Each CDR3 is given with its conserved first and last residue. D genes are given only for firm matches. The listing skips clone size in some rows; elsewhere it reads once, few, many or a size class.

>once|-|TRBJ2-7|TRBV5-4
TGTGCCAGCCAGTTGGGACCCGAGCAGTACTTC
CASQLGPEQYF
>-|TRBD2|TRBJ2-1|TRBV7-8
TGTGCCAGCAGCCAAACCGCACTAGCGGGAAAGAGGAATGAGCAGTTCTTC
CASSQTALAGKRNEQFF
>-|TRBD2|TRBJ2-1|TRBV18
TGTGCCAGCTCACCAAGCGGGAGGATTCCCCATGAGCAGTTCTTC
CASSPSGRIPHEQFF
>-|-|TRBJ2-7|TRBV30
TGTGCCTGGAGTGTAGGGGCTCAGGGCTACGAGCAGTACTTC
CAWSVGAQGYEQYF
>few|-|TRBJ2-7|TRBV28
TGTGCCAGCAGTGACTCCTACGAGCAGTACTTC
CASSDSYEQYF
>-|TRBD2|TRBJ2-5|TRBV7-2
TGTGCCAGCACCATACAACCAGGTCGGGGAGGGGAGACCCAGTACTTC
CASTIQPGRGGETQYF
>once|TRBD2|TRBJ2-7|TRBV7-2
TGTGCCAGCAGACACCGGACTAGCGGCTCAGGTGCCTACGAGCAGTACTTC
CASRHRTSGSGAYEQYF
>-|TRBD2|TRBJ2-7|TRBV29-1
TGCAGCGTTGAAGCGGGAGGGCCTTTCGAGCAGTACTTC
CSVEAGGPFEQYF
>-|TRBD1|TRBJ1-1|TRBV2
TGTGCCAGCAGTGCAAACAGGGGGGATTTGGGTGAAGCTTTCTTT
CASSANRGDLGEAFF
>-|TRBD2|TRBJ2-3|TRBV2
TGTGCCACCCCCTTTAGGCGGGAGTACCCAGATACGCAGTATTTT
CATPFRREYPDTQYF
>-|-|TRBJ1-2|TRBV11-2
TGTGCCAGCAGCCCTCGAGGGTTTTTAGGCTACACCTTC
CASSPRGFLGYTF
>-|-|TRBJ2-1|TRBV10-1
TGCGCCAGCAGTGATTCTATTCCTACAATGGAGCAGTTCTTC
CASSDSIPTMEQFF
>-|-|TRBJ1-5|TRBV30
TGTGCCTGGAGCGCAGGAGATCAGCCCCAGCATTTT
CAWSAGDQPQHF
>-|-|TRBJ2-1|TRBV9
TGTGCCAGCAGCGTAGAGGTCGCGGAGACTAGACCAGGTGAGCAGTTCTTC
CASSVEVAETRPGEQFF
>-|TRBD2|TRBJ2-3|TRBV5-1
TGCGCCAGCAGCCGTGGGACTAGCGGGAGGGAGGCAGATACGCAGTATTTT
CASSRGTSGREADTQYF
>-|-|TRBJ2-3|TRBV4-1
TGCGCCAGCAGCCAAGCGGCATGGAGGAGAGGTACAGATACGCAGTATTTT
CASSQAAWRRGTDTQYF
>-|TRBD2|TRBJ2-1|TRBV6-6
TGTGCCAGCAGTTACCCCGGACTAGTGCAGTTCTTC
CASSYPGLVQFF
>-|-|TRBJ2-7|TRBV6-6
TGTGCCAGCAGTTCATCCGGGACGGGCTCCTACGAGCAGTACTTC
CASSSSGTGSYEQYF
>-|-|TRBJ1-1|TRBV6-1
TGTGCCAGCAGTGAATTTTTTGGGGGTTCTGAAGCTTTCTTT
CASSEFFGGSEAFF
>-|TRBD2|TRBJ2-1|TRBV9
TGTGCCAGCAGCTCGAGGACTAGCGGGAGCAATGAGCAGTTCTTC
CASSSRTSGSNEQFF
>-|-|TRBJ2-7|TRBV5-1
TGCGCCAGCAGCTTGGCTGCCAGCTTCTACGAGCAGTACTTC
CASSLAASFYEQYF
>-|TRBD2|TRBJ2-7|TRBV9
TGTGCCAGCAGCCTGAGCGGGACGGCGGGAGCCTACGAGCAGTACTTC
CASSLSGTAGAYEQYF
>few|-|TRBJ1-1|TRBV30
TGTGCCTGGAACAAGCGCGACACTGAAGCTTTCTTT
CAWNKRDTEAFF
>-|TRBD1|TRBJ1-2|TRBV23-1
TGCGCCAGCAGTCAACGAAAAGGACAGGGTGGCTACACCTTC
CASSQRKGQGGYTF
>-|-|TRBJ2-5|TRBV7-2
TGTGCCAGCAGCCCCCCCACGGGGGTCGCAAAGACCCAGTACTTC
CASSPPTGVAKTQYF